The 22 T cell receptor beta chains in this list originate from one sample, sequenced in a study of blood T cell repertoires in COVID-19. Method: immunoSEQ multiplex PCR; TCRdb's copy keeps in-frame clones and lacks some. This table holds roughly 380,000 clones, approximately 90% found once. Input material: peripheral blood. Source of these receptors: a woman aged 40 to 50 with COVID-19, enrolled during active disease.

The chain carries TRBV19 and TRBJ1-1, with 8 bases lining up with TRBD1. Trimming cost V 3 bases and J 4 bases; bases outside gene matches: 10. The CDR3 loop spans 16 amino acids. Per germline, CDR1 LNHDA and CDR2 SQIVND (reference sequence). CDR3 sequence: CASSMSPGQGSTEAFF. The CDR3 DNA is TGTGCCAGTAGTATGTCCCCCGGACAGGGAAGCACTGAAGCTTTCTTT.

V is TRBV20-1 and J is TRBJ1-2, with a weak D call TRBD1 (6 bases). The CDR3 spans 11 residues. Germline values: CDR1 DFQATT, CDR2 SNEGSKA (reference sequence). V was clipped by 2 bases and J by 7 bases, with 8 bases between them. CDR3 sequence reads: CSARQGGGYTF. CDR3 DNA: TGCAGTGCTAGACAAGGGGGTGGCTACACCTTC.

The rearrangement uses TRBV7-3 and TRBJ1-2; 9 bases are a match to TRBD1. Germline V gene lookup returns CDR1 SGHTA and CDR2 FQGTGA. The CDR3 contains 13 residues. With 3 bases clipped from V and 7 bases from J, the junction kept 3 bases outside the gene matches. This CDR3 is CASSFGTGLGYTF. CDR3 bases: TGTGCCAGCAGCTTTGGGACAGGGCTTGGCTACACCTTC.

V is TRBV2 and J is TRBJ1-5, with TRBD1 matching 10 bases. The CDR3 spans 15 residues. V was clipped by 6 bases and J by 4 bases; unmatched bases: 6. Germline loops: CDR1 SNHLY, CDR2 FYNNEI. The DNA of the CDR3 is TGTGCCAGCAGCACTAGGGACAGGGGAAATCAGCCCCAGCATTTT. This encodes CASSTRDRGNQPQHF.

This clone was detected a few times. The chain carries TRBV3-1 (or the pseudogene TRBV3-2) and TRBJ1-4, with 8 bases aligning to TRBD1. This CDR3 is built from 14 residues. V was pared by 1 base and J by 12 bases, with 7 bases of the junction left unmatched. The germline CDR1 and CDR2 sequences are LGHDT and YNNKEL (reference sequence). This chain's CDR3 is CASSQGDRGRELFF. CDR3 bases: TGTGCCAGCAGCCAAGGAGACAGGGGCCGGGAACTGTTTTTT.

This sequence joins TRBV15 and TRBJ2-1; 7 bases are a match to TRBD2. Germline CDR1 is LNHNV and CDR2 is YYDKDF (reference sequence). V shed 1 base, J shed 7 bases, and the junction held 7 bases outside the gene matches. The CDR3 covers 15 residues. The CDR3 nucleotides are TGTGCCACCAGCAGAGTGGGAGGGAGGGGAAATGAGCAGTTCTTC. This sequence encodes CATSRVGGRGNEQFF.

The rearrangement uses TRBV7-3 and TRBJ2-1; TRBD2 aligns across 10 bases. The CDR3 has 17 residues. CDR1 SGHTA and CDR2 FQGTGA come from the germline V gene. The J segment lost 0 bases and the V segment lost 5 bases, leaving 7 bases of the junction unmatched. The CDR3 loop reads CASSPTSGVSSYNEQFF. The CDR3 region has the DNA TGTGCCAGCAGCCCAACTAGCGGGGTGAGCTCCTACAATGAGCAGTTCTTC.

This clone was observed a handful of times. CDR3 nucleotides: TGTGCCAGCAGTTACTCGATGCGGGGGCTTAGCTACGAGCAGTACTTC. It codes for CASSYSMRGLSYEQYF. The chain is built from TRBV6-2 or TRBV6-3 and TRBJ2-7; TRBD2 is a possible D gene (7 bases). The CDR3 spans 16 residues. V gave up 0 bases and J gave up 3 bases, with 15 bases separating them. CDR1 MNHEY and CDR2 SVGEGT come from the germline V gene.

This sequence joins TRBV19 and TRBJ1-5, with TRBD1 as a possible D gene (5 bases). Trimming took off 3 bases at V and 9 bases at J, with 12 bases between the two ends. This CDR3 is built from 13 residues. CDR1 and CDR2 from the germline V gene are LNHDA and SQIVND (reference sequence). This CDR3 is CASSIGQGLPQHF. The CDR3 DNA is TGTGCCAGTAGTATTGGGCAGGGTTTGCCCCAGCATTTT.

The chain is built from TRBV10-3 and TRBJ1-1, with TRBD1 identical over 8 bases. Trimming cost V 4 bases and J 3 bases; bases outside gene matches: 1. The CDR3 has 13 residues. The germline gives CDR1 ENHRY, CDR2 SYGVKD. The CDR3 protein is CAISVQGDTEAFF. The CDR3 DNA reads TGTGCCATCAGTGTACAGGGGGACACTGAAGCTTTCTTT.

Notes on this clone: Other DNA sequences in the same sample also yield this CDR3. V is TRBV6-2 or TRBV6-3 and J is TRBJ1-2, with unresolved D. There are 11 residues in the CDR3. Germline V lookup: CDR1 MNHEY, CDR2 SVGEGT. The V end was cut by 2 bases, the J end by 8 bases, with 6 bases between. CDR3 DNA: TGTGCCAGCAGTTACGGCGGGGGCTACACCTTC. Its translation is CASSYGGGYTF.

The CDR3 spells CASSSLPRSGVRNTQYF. The CDR3, as DNA: TGTGCCAGCAGCTCCCTTCCGAGGAGCGGGGTGAGGAATACGCAGTATTTT. V gene TRBV6-2 or TRBV6-3 combines with J gene TRBJ2-3, with 7 bases matching TRBD2. The J segment lost 7 bases and the V segment lost 6 bases, leaving 19 bases of the junction unmatched. This CDR3 is built from 17 residues. The germline V gene has CDR1 MNHEY and CDR2 SVGEGT.

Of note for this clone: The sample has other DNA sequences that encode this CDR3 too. The CDR3 region has the DNA TGTGCCAGCAGCTTCCAAGGGGACTATGGCTACACCTTC. Encoded protein: CASSFQGDYGYTF. V is TRBV7-2 and J is TRBJ1-2; D perhaps matches TRBD1 (5 bases). Trimming pared 3 bases from V and 3 bases from J, leaving 8 bases between. Germline loops: CDR1 SGHTA, CDR2 FQGNSA. The CDR3 is made up of 13 amino acids.

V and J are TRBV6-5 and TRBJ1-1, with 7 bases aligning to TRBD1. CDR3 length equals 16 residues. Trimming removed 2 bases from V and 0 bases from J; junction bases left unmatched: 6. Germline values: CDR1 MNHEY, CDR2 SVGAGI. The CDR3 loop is CASSYDRVGLNTEAFF. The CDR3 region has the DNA TGTGCCAGCAGTTACGACAGGGTAGGATTGAACACTGAAGCTTTCTTT.

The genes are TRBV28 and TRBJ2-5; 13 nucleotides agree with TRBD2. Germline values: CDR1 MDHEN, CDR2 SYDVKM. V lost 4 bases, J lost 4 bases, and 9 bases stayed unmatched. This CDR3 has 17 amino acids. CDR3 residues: CASSSGLAGSLGETQYF. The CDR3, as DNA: TGTGCCAGCAGTTCGGGACTAGCGGGATCCCTTGGAGAGACCCAGTACTTC.

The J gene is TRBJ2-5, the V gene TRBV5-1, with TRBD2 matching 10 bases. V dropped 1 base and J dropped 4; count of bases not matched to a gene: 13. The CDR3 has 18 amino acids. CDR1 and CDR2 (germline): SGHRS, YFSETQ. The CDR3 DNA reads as TGCGCCAGCAGCTTGTTCCGAGACCCAGCTAGCGGGGGAGAGACCCAGTACTTC. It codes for CASSLFRDPASGGETQYF. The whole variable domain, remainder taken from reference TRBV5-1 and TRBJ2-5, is KAGVTQTPRYLIKTRGQQVTLSCSPISGHRSVSWYQQTPGQGLQFLFEYFSETQRNKGNFPGRFSGRQFSNSRSEMNVSTLELGDSALYLCASSLFRDPASGGETQYFGPGTRLLVL.

Here the CDR3 reads CASRPTTGVRHNEQFF. Here the CDR3 DNA reads TGTGCCAGCAGGCCAACAACAGGGGTGCGCCACAATGAGCAGTTCTTC. V usage is TRBV14 and J usage is TRBJ2-1; 7 positions match TRBD1. Germline CDR1 SGHDN, CDR2 FVKESK. The V segment lost 6 bases and the J segment 5 bases; nucleotides outside the gene matches: 13. This CDR3 spans 16 amino acids.

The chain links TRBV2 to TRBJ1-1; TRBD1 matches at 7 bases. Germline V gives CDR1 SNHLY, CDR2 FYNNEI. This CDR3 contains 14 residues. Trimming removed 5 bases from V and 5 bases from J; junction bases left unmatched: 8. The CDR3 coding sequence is TGTGCCAGCAGTTTTACAGGGGTAGGGACTGAAGCTTTCTTT. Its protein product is CASSFTGVGTEAFF.

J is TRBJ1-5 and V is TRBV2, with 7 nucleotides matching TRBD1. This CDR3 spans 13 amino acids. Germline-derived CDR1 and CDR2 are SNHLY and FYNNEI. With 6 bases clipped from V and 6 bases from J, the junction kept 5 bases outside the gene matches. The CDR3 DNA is TGTGCCAGCAGATACGACAGGGTTCAGCCCCAGCATTTT. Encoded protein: CASRYDRVQPQHF.

The CDR3 region is CATKGAPGQGYEQYF. Written as DNA, the CDR3 is TGTGCCACCAAGGGGGCTCCGGGACAGGGCTACGAGCAGTACTTC. The rearrangement links TRBV5-4 to TRBJ2-7; 9 nucleotides line up with TRBD1. The CDR3 consists of 15 residues. The J segment lost 3 bases and the V segment lost 9 bases, leaving 13 bases of the junction unmatched. Germline V gene data show CDR1 as SGHNT and CDR2 as YYREEE (reference sequence).

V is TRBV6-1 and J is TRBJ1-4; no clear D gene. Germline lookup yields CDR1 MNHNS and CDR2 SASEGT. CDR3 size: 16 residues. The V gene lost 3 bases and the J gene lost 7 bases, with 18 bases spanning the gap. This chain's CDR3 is CASSDGGSRGTEKLFF. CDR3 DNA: TGTGCCAGCAGTGATGGTGGCTCCCGGGGTACTGAAAAACTGTTTTTT.

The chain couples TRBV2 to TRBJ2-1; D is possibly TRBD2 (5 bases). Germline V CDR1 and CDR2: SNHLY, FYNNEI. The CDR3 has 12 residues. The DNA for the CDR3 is TGTTTTGGACGGGACTCCTACAATGAGCAGTTCTTC. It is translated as CFGRDSYNEQFF.